This TCR beta chain derives from a study of beta chain features in type 1 diabetes. Regarding the study as a whole: With patients and controls alike, PCR might favor shorter templates to an equal degree. Unsettled here was the matter of whether HLA type influences TCRB rearrangement.

The whole isolated RNA underwent reverse transcription, so sequencing captured expressed TCRB transcripts. The repertoire was sequenced with immunoSEQ multiplex PCR; TCRdb's copy has only in-frame clones and lacks some. This sample has 850,000 to 900,000 clones, with 15% to 20% found just once. This clone was detected a few times. Its specificity is not known. The authors sorted CD4+ naive, central memory, regulatory and stem cell-like memory cells via CD45RO/CCR7/CD25/CD127/CD95/CD27. Purities over 95% were achieved in all sorted populations. Sample: naive CD4+ T cells from blood. The source is a woman between 18 and 29 years old in good health.

The CDR3 DNA sequence: TGTGCCAGCAGCAATGGACTAGCGGGAGGGCCGCGTCTGACCCAGTACTTC. Amino acid sequence: CASSNGLAGGPRLTQYF. The rearrangement uses TRBV21-1 and TRBJ2-5; TRBD2 reflects the table's D call only, with no check against the DNA. TRBV21-1 is deemed a pseudogene. The CDR3 has 17 residues.